This TCR beta chain was sequenced in a study of T cells in Graves' hyperthyroidism and ophthalmopathy. This clonotype was seen repeatedly, ten times or more. Its antigen remains unknown. Study-level points and caveats: Blood also showed most of the thyroid clonotypes that were expanded above 0.001. From stable hyperthyroidism, ophthalmopathy was set apart by a 13 V-J model.

Hyperthyroidism was newly diagnosed in patients aged 18 to 65 (duration under 2 months). The PBMCs were taken from 10 ml of fresh peripheral blood. CDR1 and CDR2 (germline): SGHRS, YFSETQ. The V segment lost 1 base and the J segment 5 bases; nucleotides outside the gene matches: 10. This CDR3 region has 17 residues. Amplified regions were TCR beta CDR3 sequences from RNA transcripts. HTBI primers were used for first-round RT-PCR of the TCR CDR3. Using its own MiXCR run on the multiplex PCR reads, TCRdb lists one record per CDR3 protein. The sample comprises about 360,000 distinct CDR3 sequences, 25% of which are singletons, and around 70% rests with the top ten.

The genes are TRBV5-1 and TRBJ2-1; the match to TRBD2 covers 9 bases. This TCR came from a man over 45 with Graves' hyperthyroidism. The source material was blood. The CDR3, as DNA: TGCGCCAGCAGCTTGCCCTTGGCGGGAGGGCCCCACAATGAGCAGTTCTTC. Protein: CASSLPLAGGPHNEQFF.